Each of the 21 T cell receptor beta chains below was sequenced from the same sample in a study of OX40 agonist ivuxolimab in advanced cancers. TCRdb's table, derived via immunoSEQ multiplex PCR, lists solely in-frame clones and lacks some. The profile covers 66,000 or so clones, with less than 85% appearing a single time and about 4% taken by the ten largest. The sequencing here drew on CD4+ or CD8+ T cells sorted from blood, taken in a trial of the OX40 agonist ivuxolimab. These TCRs come from an adult with an advanced solid tumor such as melanoma, head and neck, liver or kidney cancer.

The rearrangement uses TRBV30 and TRBJ2-2; 9 bases fit TRBD1. From germline, CDR1 is GTSNPN and CDR2 SVGIG (reference sequence). V trimming: 0 bases; J trimming: 4 bases; junction bases outside the gene matches: 9. The CDR3 extends over 17 amino acids. The CDR3 spells CAWSVGTGTALTGELFF. Written as DNA, the CDR3 is TGTGCCTGGAGTGTGGGGACAGGGACGGCCCTCACCGGGGAGCTGTTTTTT.

The chain links TRBV6-5 to TRBJ2-7; D is uncertain. This CDR3 has 12 residues. V lost 6 bases and J lost 2, with 8 bases in between. CDR1 and CDR2 (germline): MNHEY, SVGAGI. CDR3 bases: TGTGCCAGCAGCCCCACCACCTACGAGCAGTACTTC. This gives the protein CASSPTTYEQYF.

The genes are TRBV7-3 and TRBJ1-1; D ambiguous. Between the trimmed V and J ends, which lost 7 bases and 1 base, there was a span of 10 bases. CDR1 is SGHTA, CDR2 FQGTGA, per germline. The CDR3 loop spans 13 amino acids. The CDR3 DNA reads TGTGCCAGCAAAGGAGCGGGGAACACTGAAGCTTTCTTT. Protein sequence: CASKGAGNTEAFF.

This chain joins TRBV28 and TRBJ1-2; weak D call: TRBD1 (5 bases). This CDR3 has 13 residues. The V end lost 1 base, the J end lost 7 bases, and 10 bases lay between the germline ends. CDR1 and CDR2 from the germline V gene are MDHEN and SYDVKM. CDR3 region: CASSLFQGGGYTF. The CDR3, as DNA: TGTGCCAGCAGTTTATTTCAGGGAGGTGGCTACACCTTC.

V and J are TRBV27 and TRBJ1-2, with 7 bases that match TRBD1. J was trimmed by 9 bases and V by 5 bases; bases with no gene match: 9. CDR1 is MNHEY and CDR2 is SMNVEV in the germline V gene (reference sequence). This CDR3 region has 13 residues. CDR3 protein: CASSTGQAVSYTF. The CDR3 DNA sequence: TGTGCCAGCAGTACAGGACAGGCGGTGAGCTACACCTTC.

The rearrangement uses TRBV5-1 and TRBJ2-5; D is uncertain. The V and J ends lost 4 bases and 4 bases respectively, with 11 bases between them. This CDR3 has 13 amino acids. CDR1 SGHRS and CDR2 YFSETQ come from the germline V gene. The CDR3, as DNA: TGCGCCAGCAGCCCAAACGAGAGAGAGACCCAGTACTTC. Protein product: CASSPNERETQYF.

The chain joins TRBV27 to TRBJ1-1; D ambiguous. The CDR3 totals 14 residues. Germline values: CDR1 MNHEY, CDR2 SMNVEV (reference sequence). V was cut by 3 bases and J by 4 bases, with 12 bases left in between. The chain's CDR3 is CASSFGLGATEAFF. The DNA for the CDR3 is TGTGCCAGCAGTTTTGGCCTCGGAGCCACTGAAGCTTTCTTT.

The rearrangement links TRBV10-3 to TRBJ2-6, with 7 bases lining up with TRBD1. The germline V gene has CDR1 ENHRY and CDR2 SYGVKD. This CDR3 contains 14 residues. The V and J ends lost 8 bases and 2 bases, in that order; junction bases with no gene match: 3. CDR3 sequence: CAILGQAGANVLTF. CDR3 bases: TGTGCCATCCTCGGACAGGCTGGGGCCAACGTCCTGACTTTC.

V and J are TRBV29-1 and TRBJ1-4; TRBD1 matches 8 bases. Germline trimming cut 7 bases from V and 12 bases from J; bases unmatched to any gene: 10. Germline CDR1 SQVTM, CDR2 ANQGSEA. CDR3 length: 12 amino acids. The CDR3 DNA follows: TGCAGCGCCGGGAGACAGGGGATGGAACTGTTTTTT. This codes for CSAGRQGMELFF. Filled out from reference TRBV29-1 and TRBJ1-4, the complete variable domain reads SAVISQKPSRDICQRGTSLTIQCQVDSQVTMMFWYRQQPGQSLTLIATANQGSEATYESGFVIDKFPISRPNLTFSTLTVSNMSPEDSSIYLCSAGRQGMELFFGSGTQLSVL.

This CDR3 reads CASSLTNTQYF. The CDR3 DNA reads TGCGCCAGCAGCTTGACGAATACGCAGTATTTT. The chain carries TRBV5-1 and TRBJ2-3, with D unclear. Looked up from germline, CDR1 is SGHRS and CDR2 is YFSETQ. This CDR3 comprises 11 residues. V shed 1 base and J shed 7 bases, with 4 bases lying between them.

The rearrangement uses TRBV9 and TRBJ1-6; D possibly corresponds to TRBD1 (6 bases). Germline V lookup: CDR1 SGDLS, CDR2 YYNGEE. CDR3 length: 13 residues. Trimming took off 1 base at V and 13 bases at J, with 12 bases between the two ends. The CDR3 loop reads CASSVYRDEPLHF. The CDR3 bases are TGTGCCAGCAGCGTATACAGGGACGAGCCCCTCCACTTT.

This clone is a singleton in its sample. This chain links TRBV5-3 with TRBJ2-2, with D hard to call. TRBV5-3 is flagged as an ORF with uncertain function. The germline V and J ends were trimmed by 3 bases and 8 bases, with 8 bases remaining between them. The CDR3 runs 12 residues. The CDR3 DNA follows: TGTGCCAGAAGCTGGGTAACAGGGGAGCTGTTTTTT. Translating it yields CARSWVTGELFF.

This chain connects TRBV29-1 to TRBJ2-1; D possibly uses TRBD1 or TRBD2 (5 bases each). The V gene's germline CDR1 is SQVTM and CDR2 ANQGSEA. This CDR3 region has 14 residues. V lost 3 bases and J 5 bases, leaving 14 bases between the germline ends. CDR3 sequence reads: CSVEGTRTNNEQFF. CDR3 nucleotide sequence: TGCAGCGTTGAGGGGACCCGGACCAACAATGAGCAGTTCTTC.

The CDR3 loop reads CASSASLDQPQHF. CDR3 in DNA: TGTGCCAGCAGCGCCTCGTTGGATCAGCCCCAGCATTTT. The chain recombines TRBV9 with TRBJ1-5; D unresolved. The CDR3 loop spans 13 amino acids. Germline V gene lookup returns CDR1 SGDLS and CDR2 YYNGEE. Trimming took off 3 bases at V and 5 bases at J, with 9 bases between the two ends. Variable domain in full (rest from reference TRBV9 and TRBJ1-5): DSGVTQTPKHLITATGQRVTLRCSPRSGDLSVYWYQQSLDQGLQFLIQYYNGEERAKGNILERFSAQQFPDLHSELNLSSLELGDSALYFCASSASLDQPQHFGDGTRLSIL.

The genes are TRBV10-1 and TRBJ2-3, with 8 bases matching TRBD2. Trimming cost V 0 bases and J 2 bases; bases outside gene matches: 4. Germline V CDR1 and CDR2: WNHNN, SYGVQD (reference sequence). There are 16 residues in the CDR3. The CDR3 sequence is CASSESPGGFTDTQYF. CDR3 nucleotides: TGCGCCAGCAGTGAGTCCCCGGGAGGGTTCACAGATACGCAGTATTTT.

The chain carries TRBV18 and TRBJ2-5, with no clear D. Trimming took off 1 base at V and 7 bases at J, with 13 bases between the two ends. This CDR3 is 14 amino acids long. Germline CDR1 reads KGHSH; CDR2 reads LQKENI. For the CDR3, the DNA is TGTGCCAGCTCACCACTGAAGGAGCATGGGACCCAGTACTTC. It codes for CASSPLKEHGTQYF.

This chain joins TRBV5-1 and TRBJ2-1; a possible D gene is TRBD1 (6 bases). V shed 3 bases and J shed 7 bases, with 14 bases lying between them. Germline V gene data show CDR1 as SGHRS and CDR2 as YFSETQ. There are 14 residues in the CDR3. In nucleotides, the CDR3 is TGCGCCAGCAGCTATCCAGGGGTTGAAAATGAGCAGTTCTTC. This codes for CASSYPGVENEQFF.

The chain employs TRBV9 and TRBJ2-1, with TRBD2 matching over 15 bases. Germline-derived CDR1 and CDR2 are SGDLS and YYNGEE. V trimming: 4 bases; J trimming: 4 bases; junction bases outside the gene matches: 6. The CDR3 runs to 17 residues. CDR3 DNA sequence: TGTGCCAGCAGCTTAGGGACTAGCGGGAGGATTTACAATGAGCAGTTCTTC. As protein: CASSLGTSGRIYNEQFF.

Note on this clone: Other nucleotide sequences in the sample specify the same CDR3. The CDR3: CASSPRLAGGYNEQFF. The CDR3 DNA is TGTGCCAGCAGTCCACGACTAGCGGGGGGCTACAATGAGCAGTTCTTC. This rearrangement joins TRBV27 to TRBJ2-1; 13 bases are a match to TRBD2. After removal of 5 bases from V and 3 bases from J, the junction contained 4 bases not matched to a gene. This CDR3 region has 16 residues. Germline V gives CDR1 MNHEY, CDR2 SMNVEV (reference sequence).

Regarding this clone: One end of the junction varies from germline; a read error may be responsible. The V call is TRBV2, the J call TRBJ2-7; D might be TRBD1 or TRBD2, each matching 5 bases. The CDR3 contains 14 residues. CDR1 SNHLY and CDR2 FYNNEI come from the germline V gene. CDR3 loop: CASGEGKGYYEQYF. The CDR3 region has the DNA TGTGCCAGCGGTGAGGGGAAAGGATACTACGAGCAGTACTTC.

The chain employs TRBV18 and TRBJ2-3, with D unclear. The CDR3 has 13 amino acids. The V gene lost 0 bases and the J gene lost 5 bases, with 6 bases spanning the gap. CDR1 KGHSH and CDR2 LQKENI come from the germline V gene. The CDR3 DNA follows: TGTGCCAGCTCACCACCGTCCAAAGATACGCAGTATTTT. Translated, it gives CASSPPSKDTQYF.